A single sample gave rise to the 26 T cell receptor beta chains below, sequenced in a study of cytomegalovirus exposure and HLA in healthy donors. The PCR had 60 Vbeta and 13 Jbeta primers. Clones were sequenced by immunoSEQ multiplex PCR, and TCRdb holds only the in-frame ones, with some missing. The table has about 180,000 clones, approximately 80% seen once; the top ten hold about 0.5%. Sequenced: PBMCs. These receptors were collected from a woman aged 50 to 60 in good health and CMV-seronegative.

CDR3 protein: CASSPPGLYEQYF. The DNA of the CDR3 is TGTGCCAGCAGTCCCCCAGGACTCTACGAGCAGTACTTC. This chain connects TRBV28 to TRBJ2-7, with D maybe TRBD2 (5 bases). The V end was cut by 5 bases, the J end by 3 bases, with 11 bases between. This CDR3 has 13 residues. CDR1 is MDHEN and CDR2 is SYDVKM in the germline V gene.

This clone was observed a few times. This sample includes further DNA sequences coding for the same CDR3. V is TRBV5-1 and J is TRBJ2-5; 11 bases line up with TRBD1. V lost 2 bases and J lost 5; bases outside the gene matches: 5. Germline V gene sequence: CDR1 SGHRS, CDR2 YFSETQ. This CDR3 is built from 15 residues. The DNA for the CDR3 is TGCGCCAGCAGCTTTGGTGGGACAGGGGGGGAGACCCAGTACTTC. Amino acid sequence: CASSFGGTGGETQYF.

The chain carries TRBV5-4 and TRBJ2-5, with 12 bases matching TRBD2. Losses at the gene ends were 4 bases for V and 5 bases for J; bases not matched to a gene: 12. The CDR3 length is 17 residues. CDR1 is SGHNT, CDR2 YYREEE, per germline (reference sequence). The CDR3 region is CASSLGASGRAVETQYF. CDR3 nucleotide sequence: TGTGCCAGCAGCCTGGGGGCTAGCGGGAGGGCCGTGGAGACCCAGTACTTC.

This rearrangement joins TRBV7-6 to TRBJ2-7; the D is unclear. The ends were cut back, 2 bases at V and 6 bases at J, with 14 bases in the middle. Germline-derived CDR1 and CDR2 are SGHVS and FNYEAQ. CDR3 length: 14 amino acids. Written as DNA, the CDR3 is TGTGCCAGCAGCTTAAATCTGCAGGCCCTCGAGCAGTACTTC. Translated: CASSLNLQALEQYF.

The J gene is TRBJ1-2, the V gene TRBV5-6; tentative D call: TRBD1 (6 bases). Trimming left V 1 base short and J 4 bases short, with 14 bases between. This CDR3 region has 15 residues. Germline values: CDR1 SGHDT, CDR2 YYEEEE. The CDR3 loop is CASSLRGGGGYGYTF. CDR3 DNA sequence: TGTGCCAGCAGCTTGAGAGGGGGGGGAGGCTATGGCTACACCTTC.

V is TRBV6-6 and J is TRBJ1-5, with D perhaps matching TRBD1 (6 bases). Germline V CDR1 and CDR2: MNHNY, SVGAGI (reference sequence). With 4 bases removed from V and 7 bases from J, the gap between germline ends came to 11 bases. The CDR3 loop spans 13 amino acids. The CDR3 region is CASSSQGQQPQHF. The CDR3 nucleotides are TGTGCCAGCAGTTCCCAGGGGCAACAGCCCCAGCATTTT.

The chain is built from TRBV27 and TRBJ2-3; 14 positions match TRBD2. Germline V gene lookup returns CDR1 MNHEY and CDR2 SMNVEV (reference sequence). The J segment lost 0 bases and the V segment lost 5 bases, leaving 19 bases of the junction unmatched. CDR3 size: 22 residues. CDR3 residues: CASSPGRLAGGLSKFSTDTQYF. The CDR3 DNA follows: TGTGCCAGCAGTCCAGGAAGACTAGCGGGAGGGTTGAGTAAATTTAGCACAGATACGCAGTATTTT.

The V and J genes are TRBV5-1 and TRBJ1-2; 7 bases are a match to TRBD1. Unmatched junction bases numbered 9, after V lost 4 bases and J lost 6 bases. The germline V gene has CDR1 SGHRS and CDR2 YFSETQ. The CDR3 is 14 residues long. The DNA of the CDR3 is TGCGCCAGCAGCACCTACAGGGGAGGTGATGGCTACACCTTC. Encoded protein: CASSTYRGGDGYTF. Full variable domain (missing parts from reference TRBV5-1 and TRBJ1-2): KAGVTQTPRYLIKTRGQQVTLSCSPISGHRSVSWYQQTPGQGLQFLFEYFSETQRNKGNFPGRFSGRQFSNSRSEMNVSTLELGDSALYLCASSTYRGGDGYTFGSGTRLTVV.

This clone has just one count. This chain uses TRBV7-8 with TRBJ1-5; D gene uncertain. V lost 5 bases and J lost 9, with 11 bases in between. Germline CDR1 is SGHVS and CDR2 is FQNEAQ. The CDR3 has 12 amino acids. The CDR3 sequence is CASSETSGPQHF. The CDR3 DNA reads TGTGCCAGCAGCGAGACTAGTGGGCCCCAGCATTTT.

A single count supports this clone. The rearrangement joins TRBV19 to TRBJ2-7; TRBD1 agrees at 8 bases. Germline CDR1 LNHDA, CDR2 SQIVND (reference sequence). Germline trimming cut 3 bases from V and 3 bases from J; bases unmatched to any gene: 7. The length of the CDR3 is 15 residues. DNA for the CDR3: TGTGCCAGTAGTATCTCCGGGACAGGAGGCTACGAGCAGTACTTC. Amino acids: CASSISGTGGYEQYF.

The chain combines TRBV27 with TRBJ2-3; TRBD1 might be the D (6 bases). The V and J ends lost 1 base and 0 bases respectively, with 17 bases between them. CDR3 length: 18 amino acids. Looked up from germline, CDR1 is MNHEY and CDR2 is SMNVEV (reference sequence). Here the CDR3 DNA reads TGTGCCAGCAGTTTATTACTCCCCGACAGGCCTAGCACAGATACGCAGTATTTT. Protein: CASSLLLPDRPSTDTQYF.

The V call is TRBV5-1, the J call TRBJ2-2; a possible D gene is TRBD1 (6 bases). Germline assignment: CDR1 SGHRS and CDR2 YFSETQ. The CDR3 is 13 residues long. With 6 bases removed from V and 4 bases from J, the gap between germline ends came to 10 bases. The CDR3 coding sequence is TGCGCCAGCAAGGGGGACGTCACCGGGGAGCTGTTTTTT. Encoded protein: CASKGDVTGELFF.

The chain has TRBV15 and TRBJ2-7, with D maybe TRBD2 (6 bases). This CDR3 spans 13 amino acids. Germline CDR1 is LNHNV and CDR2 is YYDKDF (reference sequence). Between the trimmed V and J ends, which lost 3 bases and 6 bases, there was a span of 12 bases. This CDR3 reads CATSSRLDGEQYF. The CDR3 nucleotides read TGTGCCACCAGCAGCAGACTAGACGGCGAGCAGTACTTC.

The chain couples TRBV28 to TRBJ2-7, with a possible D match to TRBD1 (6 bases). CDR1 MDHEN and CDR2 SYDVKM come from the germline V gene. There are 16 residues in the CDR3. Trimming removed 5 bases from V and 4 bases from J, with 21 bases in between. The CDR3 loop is CASSKMPPGDGYEQYF. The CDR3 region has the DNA TGTGCCAGCAGTAAAATGCCGCCAGGGGATGGGTACGAGCAGTACTTC. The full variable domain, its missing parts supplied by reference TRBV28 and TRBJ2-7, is DVKVTQSSRYLVKRTGEKVFLECVQDMDHENMFWYRQDPGLGLRLIYFSYDVKMKEKGDIPEGYSVSREKKERFSLILESASTNQTSMYLCASSKMPPGDGYEQYFGPGTRLTVT.

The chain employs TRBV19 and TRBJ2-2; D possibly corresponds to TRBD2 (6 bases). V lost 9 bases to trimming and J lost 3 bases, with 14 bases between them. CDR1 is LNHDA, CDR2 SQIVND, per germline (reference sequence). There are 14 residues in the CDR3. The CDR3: CASDRELDTGELFF. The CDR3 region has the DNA TGTGCCAGCGACCGGGAGTTGGACACCGGGGAGCTGTTTTTT. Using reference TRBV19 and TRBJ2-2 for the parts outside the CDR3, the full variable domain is DGGITQSPKYLFRKEGQNVTLSCEQNLNHDAMYWYRQDPGQGLRLIYYSQIVNDFQKGDIAEGYSVSREKKESFPLTVTSAQKNPTAFYLCASDRELDTGELFFGEGSRLTVL.

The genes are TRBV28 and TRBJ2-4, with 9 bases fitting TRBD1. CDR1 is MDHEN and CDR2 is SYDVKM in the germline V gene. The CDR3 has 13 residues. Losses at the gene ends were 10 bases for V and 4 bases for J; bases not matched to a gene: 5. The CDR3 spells CANRDREKNIQYF. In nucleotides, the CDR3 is TGTGCCAACCGGGACAGGGAAAAAAACATTCAGTACTTC.

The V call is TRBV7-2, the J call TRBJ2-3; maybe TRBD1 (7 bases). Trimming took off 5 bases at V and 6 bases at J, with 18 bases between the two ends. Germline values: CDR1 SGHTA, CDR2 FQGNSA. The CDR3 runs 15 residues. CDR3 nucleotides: TGTGCCAGCAGCCAGGGGGGAGCAGGGCGGGATACGCAGTATTTT. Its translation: CASSQGGAGRDTQYF.

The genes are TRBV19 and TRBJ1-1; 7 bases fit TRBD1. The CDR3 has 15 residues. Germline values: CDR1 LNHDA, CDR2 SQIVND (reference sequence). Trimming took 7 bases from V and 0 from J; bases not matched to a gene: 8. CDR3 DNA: TGTGCCAGTACCGAGGGGACAGCCATGAACACTGAAGCTTTCTTT. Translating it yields CASTEGTAMNTEAFF.

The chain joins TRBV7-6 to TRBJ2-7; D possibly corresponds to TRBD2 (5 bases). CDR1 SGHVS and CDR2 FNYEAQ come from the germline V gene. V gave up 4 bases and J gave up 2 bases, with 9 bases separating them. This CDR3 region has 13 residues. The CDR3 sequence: CASSSTGTYEQYF. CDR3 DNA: TGTGCCAGCAGCTCCACGGGGACCTACGAGCAGTACTTC.

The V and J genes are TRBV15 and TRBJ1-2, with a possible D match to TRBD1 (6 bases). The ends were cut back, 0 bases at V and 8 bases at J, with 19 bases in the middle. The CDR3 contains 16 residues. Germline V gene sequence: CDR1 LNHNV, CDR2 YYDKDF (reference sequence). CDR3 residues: CATSRDYLSGAGGYTF. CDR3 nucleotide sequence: TGTGCCACCAGCAGAGACTATCTTTCAGGGGCGGGCGGCTACACCTTC.

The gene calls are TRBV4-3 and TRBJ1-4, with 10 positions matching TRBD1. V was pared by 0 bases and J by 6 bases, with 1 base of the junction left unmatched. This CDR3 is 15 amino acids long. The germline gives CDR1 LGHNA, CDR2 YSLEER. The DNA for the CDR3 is TGCGCCAGCAGCCAAGACGGGACAGGGGATGAAAAACTGTTTTTT. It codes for CASSQDGTGDEKLFF.

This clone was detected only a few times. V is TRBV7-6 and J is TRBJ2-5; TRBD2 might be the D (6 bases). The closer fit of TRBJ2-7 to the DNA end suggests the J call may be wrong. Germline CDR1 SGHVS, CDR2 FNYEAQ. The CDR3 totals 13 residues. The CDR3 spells CASSPRAGYEQYF. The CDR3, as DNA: TGTGCCAGCAGCCCTCGTGCGGGGTACGAGCAGTACTTC.

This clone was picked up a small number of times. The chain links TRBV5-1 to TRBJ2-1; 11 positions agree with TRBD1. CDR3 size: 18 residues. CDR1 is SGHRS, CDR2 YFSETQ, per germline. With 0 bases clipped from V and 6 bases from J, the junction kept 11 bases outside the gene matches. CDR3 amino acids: CASSLDGTGGWGINEQFF. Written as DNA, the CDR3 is TGCGCCAGCAGCTTGGACGGGACAGGGGGTTGGGGGATCAATGAGCAGTTCTTC.

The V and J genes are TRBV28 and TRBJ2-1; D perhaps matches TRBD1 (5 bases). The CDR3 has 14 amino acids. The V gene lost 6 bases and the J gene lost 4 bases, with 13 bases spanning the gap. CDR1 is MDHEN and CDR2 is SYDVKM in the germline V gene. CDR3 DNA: TGTGCCAGCAGACACATACAGGCTTACAATGAGCAGTTCTTC. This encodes CASRHIQAYNEQFF.

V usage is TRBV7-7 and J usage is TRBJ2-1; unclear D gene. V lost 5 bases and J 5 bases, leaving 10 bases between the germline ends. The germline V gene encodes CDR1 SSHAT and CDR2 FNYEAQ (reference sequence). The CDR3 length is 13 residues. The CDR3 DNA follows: TGTGCCAGCAGCGTTTTCTTAGACAATGAGCAGTTCTTC. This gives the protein CASSVFLDNEQFF.

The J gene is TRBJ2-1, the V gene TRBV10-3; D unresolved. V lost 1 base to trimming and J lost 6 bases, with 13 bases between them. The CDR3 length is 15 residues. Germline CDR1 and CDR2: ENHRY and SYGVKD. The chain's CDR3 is CAISELPDSINEQFF. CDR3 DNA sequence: TGTGCCATCAGTGAGTTACCAGACTCCATCAATGAGCAGTTCTTC.